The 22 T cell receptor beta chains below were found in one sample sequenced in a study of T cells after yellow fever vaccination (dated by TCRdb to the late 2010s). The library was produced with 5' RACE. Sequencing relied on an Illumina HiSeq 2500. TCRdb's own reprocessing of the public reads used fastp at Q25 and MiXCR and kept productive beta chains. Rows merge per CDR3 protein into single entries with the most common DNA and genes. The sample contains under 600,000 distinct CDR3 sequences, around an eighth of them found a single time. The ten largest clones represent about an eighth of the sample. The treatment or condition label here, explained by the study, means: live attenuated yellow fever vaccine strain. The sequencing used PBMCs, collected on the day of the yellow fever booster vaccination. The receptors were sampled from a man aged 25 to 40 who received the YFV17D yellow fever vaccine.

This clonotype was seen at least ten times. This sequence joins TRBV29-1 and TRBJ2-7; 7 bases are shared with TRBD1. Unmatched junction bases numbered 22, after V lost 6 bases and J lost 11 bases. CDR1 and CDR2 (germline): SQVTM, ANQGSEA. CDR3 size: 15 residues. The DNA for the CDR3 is TGCAGCGTCGCCGGACAGGTCGGACTCCTCGACTGGGAGTACTTC. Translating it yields CSVAGQVGLLDWEYF.

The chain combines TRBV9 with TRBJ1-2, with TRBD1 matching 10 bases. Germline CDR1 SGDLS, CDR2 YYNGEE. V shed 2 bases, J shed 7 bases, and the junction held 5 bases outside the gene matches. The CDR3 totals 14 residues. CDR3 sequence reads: CASSVDRGQGGYTF. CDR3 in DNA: TGTGCCAGCAGCGTCGACAGGGGGCAAGGTGGCTACACCTTC.

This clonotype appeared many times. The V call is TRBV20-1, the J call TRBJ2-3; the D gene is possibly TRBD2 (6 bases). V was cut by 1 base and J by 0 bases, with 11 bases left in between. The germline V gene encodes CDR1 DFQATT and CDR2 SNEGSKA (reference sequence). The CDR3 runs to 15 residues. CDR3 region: CSARGGERSTDTQYF. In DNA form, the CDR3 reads TGCAGTGCTAGAGGGGGGGAACGCAGCACAGATACGCAGTATTTT.

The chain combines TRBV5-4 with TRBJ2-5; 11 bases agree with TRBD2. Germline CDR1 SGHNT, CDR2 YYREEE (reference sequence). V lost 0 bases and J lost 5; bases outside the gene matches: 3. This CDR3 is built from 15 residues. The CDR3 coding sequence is TGTGCCAGCAGCTTGGTTTCTAGCGGGAGGGAGACCCAGTACTTC. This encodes CASSLVSSGRETQYF.

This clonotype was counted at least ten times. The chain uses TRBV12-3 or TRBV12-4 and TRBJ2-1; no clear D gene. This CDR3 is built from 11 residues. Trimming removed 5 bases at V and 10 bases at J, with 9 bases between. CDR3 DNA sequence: TGTGCCAGCAGTCTCCTACTAGAGCAGTTCTTC. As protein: CASSLLLEQFF.

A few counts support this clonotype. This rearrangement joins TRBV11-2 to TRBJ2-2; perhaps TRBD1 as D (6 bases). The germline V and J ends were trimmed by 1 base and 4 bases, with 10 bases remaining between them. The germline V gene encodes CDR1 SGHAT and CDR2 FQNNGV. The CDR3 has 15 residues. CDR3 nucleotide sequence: TGTGCCAGCAGCTTAGTAACAGGGCTCACCGGGGAGCTGTTTTTT. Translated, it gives CASSLVTGLTGELFF.

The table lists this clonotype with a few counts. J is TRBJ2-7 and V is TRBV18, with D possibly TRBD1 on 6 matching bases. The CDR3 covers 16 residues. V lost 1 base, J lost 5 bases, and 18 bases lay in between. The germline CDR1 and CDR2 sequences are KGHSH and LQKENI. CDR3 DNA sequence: TGTGCCAGCTCACCACTCACAGGGAGTGGGGGAAACGAGCAGTACTTC. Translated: CASSPLTGSGGNEQYF.

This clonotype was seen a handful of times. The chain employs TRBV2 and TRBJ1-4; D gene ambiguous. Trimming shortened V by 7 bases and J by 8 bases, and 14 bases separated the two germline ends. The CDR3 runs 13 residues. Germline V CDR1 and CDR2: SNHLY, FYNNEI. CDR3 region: CASTRGLAEKLFF. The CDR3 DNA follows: TGTGCCAGCACGCGAGGTCTTGCGGAAAAACTGTTTTTT.

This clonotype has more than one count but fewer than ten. CDR3 bases: TGTGCCAGCGTTGTTGTGAACACCGGGGAGCTGTTTTTT. Its translation is CASVVVNTGELFF. The gene calls are TRBV7-2 and TRBJ2-2, with unresolved D. Germline CDR1 and CDR2: SGHTA and FQGNSA. V was cut by 8 bases and J by 1 base, with 8 bases left in between. CDR3 length: 13 amino acids. Full variable domain (rest looked up from reference TRBV7-2 and TRBJ2-2): GAGVSQSPSNKVTEKGKDVELRCDPISGHTALYWYRQSLGQGLEFLIYFQGNSAPDKSGLPSDRFSAERTGGSVSTLTIQRTQQEDSAVYLCASVVVNTGELFFGEGSRLTVL.

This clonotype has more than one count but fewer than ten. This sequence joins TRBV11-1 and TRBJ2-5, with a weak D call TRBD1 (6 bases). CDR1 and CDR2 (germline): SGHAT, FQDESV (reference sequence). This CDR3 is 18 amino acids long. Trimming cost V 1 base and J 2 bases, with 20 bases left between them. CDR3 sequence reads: CASSLGGQGPLKQETQYF. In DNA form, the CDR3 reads TGTGCCAGCAGCTTAGGGGGCCAGGGGCCCCTAAAACAAGAGACCCAGTACTTC.

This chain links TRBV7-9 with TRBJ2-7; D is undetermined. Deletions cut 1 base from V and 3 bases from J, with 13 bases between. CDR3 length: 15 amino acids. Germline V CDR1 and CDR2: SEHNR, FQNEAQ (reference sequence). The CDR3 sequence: CASSLVLGNLYEQYF. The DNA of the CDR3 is TGTGCCAGCAGCTTAGTCTTGGGGAACCTCTACGAGCAGTACTTC.

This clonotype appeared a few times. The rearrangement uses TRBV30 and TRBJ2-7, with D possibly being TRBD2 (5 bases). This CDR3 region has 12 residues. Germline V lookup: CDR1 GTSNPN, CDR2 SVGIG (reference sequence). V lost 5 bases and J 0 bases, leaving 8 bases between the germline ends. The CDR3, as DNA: TGTGCCTGGGGGCGGGTCTCCTACGAGCAGTACTTC. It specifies CAWGRVSYEQYF.

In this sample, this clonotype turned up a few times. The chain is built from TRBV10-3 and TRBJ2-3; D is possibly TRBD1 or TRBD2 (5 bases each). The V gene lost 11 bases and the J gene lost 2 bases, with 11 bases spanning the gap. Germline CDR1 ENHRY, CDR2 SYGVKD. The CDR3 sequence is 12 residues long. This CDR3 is CAVQGDTDTQYF. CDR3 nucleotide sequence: TGTGCCGTTCAGGGAGACACAGATACGCAGTATTTT.

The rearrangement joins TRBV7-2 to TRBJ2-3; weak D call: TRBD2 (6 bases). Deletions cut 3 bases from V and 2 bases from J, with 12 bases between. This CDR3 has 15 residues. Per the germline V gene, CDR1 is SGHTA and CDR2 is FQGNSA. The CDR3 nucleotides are TGTGCCAGCAGCTTTGTAACGGGAGCCACAGATACGCAGTATTTT. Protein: CASSFVTGATDTQYF. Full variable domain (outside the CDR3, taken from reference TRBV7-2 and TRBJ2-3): GAGVSQSPSNKVTEKGKDVELRCDPISGHTALYWYRQSLGQGLEFLIYFQGNSAPDKSGLPSDRFSAERTGGSVSTLTIQRTQQEDSAVYLCASSFVTGATDTQYFGPGTRLTVL.

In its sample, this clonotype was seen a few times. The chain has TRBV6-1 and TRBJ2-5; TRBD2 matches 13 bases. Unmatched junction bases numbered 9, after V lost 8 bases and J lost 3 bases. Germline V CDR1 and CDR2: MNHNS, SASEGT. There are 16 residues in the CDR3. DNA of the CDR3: TGTGCCAGCGGAGCCAGTACTAGCGGGGGGGAAGAGACCCAGTACTTC. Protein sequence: CASGASTSGGEETQYF.

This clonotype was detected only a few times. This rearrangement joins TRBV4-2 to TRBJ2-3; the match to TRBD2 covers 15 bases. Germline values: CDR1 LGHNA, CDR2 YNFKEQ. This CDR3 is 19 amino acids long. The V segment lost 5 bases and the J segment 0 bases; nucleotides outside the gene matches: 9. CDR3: CASSRGLAGGRGSTDTQYF. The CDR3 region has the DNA TGTGCCAGCAGCAGGGGACTAGCGGGAGGTCGGGGTAGCACAGATACGCAGTATTTT.

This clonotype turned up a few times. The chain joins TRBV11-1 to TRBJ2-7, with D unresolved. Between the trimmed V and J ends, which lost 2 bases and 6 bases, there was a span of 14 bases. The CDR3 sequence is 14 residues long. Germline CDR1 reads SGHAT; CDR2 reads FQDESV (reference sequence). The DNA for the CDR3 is TGTGCCAGCAGCTTAAGGGCCGCTGTCCCCGAGCAGTACTTC. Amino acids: CASSLRAAVPEQYF. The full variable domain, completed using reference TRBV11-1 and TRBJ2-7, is EAEVAQSPRYKITEKSQAVAFWCDPISGHATLYWYRQILGQGPELLVQFQDESVVDDSQLPKDRFSAERLKGVDSTLKIQPAELGDSAMYLCASSLRAAVPEQYFGPGTRLTVT.

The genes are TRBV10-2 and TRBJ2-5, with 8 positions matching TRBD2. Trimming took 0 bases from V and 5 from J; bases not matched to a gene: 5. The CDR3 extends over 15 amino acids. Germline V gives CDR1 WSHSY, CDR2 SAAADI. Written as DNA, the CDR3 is TGCGCCAGCAGTGAGTCCTGGACTAGCAGGGAGACCCAGTACTTC. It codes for CASSESWTSRETQYF.

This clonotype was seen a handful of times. CDR3 nucleotide sequence: TGCAGTGCTGGTGGGAGGATTTACAATGAGCAGTTCTTC. This encodes CSAGGRIYNEQFF. This chain links TRBV20-1 with TRBJ2-1; the D gene is possibly TRBD2 (6 bases). From germline, CDR1 is DFQATT and CDR2 SNEGSKA (reference sequence). Trimming removed 5 bases from V and 4 bases from J, with 12 bases in between. The CDR3 loop spans 13 amino acids.

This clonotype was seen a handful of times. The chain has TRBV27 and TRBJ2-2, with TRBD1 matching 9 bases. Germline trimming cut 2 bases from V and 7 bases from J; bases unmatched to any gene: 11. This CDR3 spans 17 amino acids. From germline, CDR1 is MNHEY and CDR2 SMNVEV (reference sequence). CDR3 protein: CASSLGLTGGAVGELFF. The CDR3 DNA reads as TGTGCCAGCAGTTTAGGTCTAACAGGGGGCGCGGTCGGGGAGCTGTTTTTT.

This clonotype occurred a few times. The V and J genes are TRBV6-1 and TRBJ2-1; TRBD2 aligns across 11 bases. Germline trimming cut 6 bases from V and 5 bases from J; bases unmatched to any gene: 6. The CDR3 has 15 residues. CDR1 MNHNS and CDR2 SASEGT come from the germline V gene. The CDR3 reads CASRPLAGVNNEQFF. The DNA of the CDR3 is TGTGCCAGCAGACCACTAGCGGGAGTCAACAATGAGCAGTTCTTC.

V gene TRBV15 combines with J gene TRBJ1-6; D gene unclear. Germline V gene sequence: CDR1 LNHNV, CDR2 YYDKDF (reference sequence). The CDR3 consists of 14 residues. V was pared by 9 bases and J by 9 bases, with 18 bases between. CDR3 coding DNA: TGTGCCACAACTAAGGGAGGGATGGGTTCACCCCTCCACTTT. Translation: CATTKGGMGSPLHF. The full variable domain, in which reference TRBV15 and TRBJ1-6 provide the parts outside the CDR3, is DAMVIQNPRYQVTQFGKPVTLSCSQTLNHNVMYWYQQKSSQAPKLLFHYYDKDFNNEADTPDNFQSRRPNTSFCFLDIRSPGLGDTAMYLCATTKGGMGSPLHFGNGTRLTVT.